The T cell receptor (beta chain) under discussion was sequenced for a study of cytomegalovirus exposure and HLA in healthy donors. 13 Jbeta primers and 60 Vbeta primers were used for the PCR. Clones were read by immunoSEQ multiplex PCR, and TCRdb kept only the in-frame ones, dropping some. This sample has around 170,000 clones; 65% to 80% occur once, and the top ten carry over 3%. Whole-study findings and limits: Across donors, most TCRs were seen rarely, yet some public ones were widespread.

CDR1 SGHDN and CDR2 FVKESK come from the germline V gene. Deletions cut 0 bases from V and 14 bases from J, with 14 bases between. This CDR3 region has 14 residues. Comments on this clone: Its antigen is unidentified.

The chain recombines TRBV14 with TRBJ1-6; the D gene is possibly TRBD1 (5 bases). This TCR came from a woman aged 50 to 65 in good health and CMV-seropositive. Material: PBMCs. Here the CDR3 reads CASSQDFGASALHF. CDR3 coding DNA: TGTGCCAGCAGCCAAGATTTTGGGGCATCGGCCCTCCACTTT.